The 29 T cell receptor beta chains reported below all come from one sample, sequenced in a study of glioma-infiltrating T cells. Amplification of TCR alpha and beta CDR3 regions from RNA used iRepertoire nested multiplex PCR. MiXCR was run by TCRdb on the multiplex PCR reads, yielding one entry per CDR3 protein. The sample holds 95,000 to 110,000 distinct CDR3 sequences, 25% to 30% seen once. The specimen was glioma tissue, nonneoplastic brain tissue, or PBMCs (not recorded which). The origin of the receptors is a human donor with low-grade glioma or glioblastoma, undergoing nonglioma brain surgery, or in good health (not recorded which).

There are many counts of this clonotype. The CDR3 loop reads CSVQPGGRFFEQYF. The CDR3 nucleotides read TGCAGTGTCCAGCCGGGCGGCAGGTTCTTCGAGCAGTACTTC. The V and J genes are TRBV20-1 and TRBJ2-7, with D unclear. CDR1 and CDR2 from the germline V gene are DFQATT and SNEGSKA (reference sequence). The ends were cut back, 7 bases at V and 6 bases at J, with 22 bases in the middle. The CDR3 sequence is 14 residues long.

This clonotype came up once. The gene calls are TRBV28 and TRBJ2-3; D is possibly TRBD2 (7 bases). This CDR3 contains 14 residues. The V end was cut by 5 bases, the J end by 4 bases, with 13 bases between. CDR1 and CDR2 from the germline V gene are MDHEN and SYDVKM. The CDR3 bases are TGTGCCAGCAGTGAAGGGGGGGGGGCAGATACGCAGTATTTT. It yields the protein CASSEGGGADTQYF. The whole variable domain, remainder taken from reference TRBV28 and TRBJ2-3, is DVKVTQSSRYLVKRTGEKVFLECVQDMDHENMFWYRQDPGLGLRLIYFSYDVKMKEKGDIPEGYSVSREKKERFSLILESASTNQTSMYLCASSEGGGADTQYFGPGTRLTVL.

This clonotype was recorded many times. The chain employs TRBV7-2 and TRBJ2-3; D not certain. This CDR3 has 14 residues. The V end lost 0 bases, the J end lost 5 bases, and 9 bases lay between the germline ends. The germline V gene has CDR1 SGHTA and CDR2 FQGNSA. This CDR3 reads CASSLAVNRDTQYF. In DNA form, the CDR3 reads TGTGCCAGCAGCTTAGCGGTGAATCGAGATACGCAGTATTTT.

The chain joins TRBV7-3 to TRBJ2-3; TRBD2 is a possible D gene (6 bases). Trimming took off 1 base at V and 4 bases at J, with 15 bases between the two ends. Germline V gene data show CDR1 as SGHTA and CDR2 as FQGTGA. The CDR3 length is 16 residues. The CDR3 spells CASSLKGGDGSDTQYF. For the CDR3, the DNA is TGTGCCAGCAGCTTAAAGGGAGGAGACGGTTCAGATACGCAGTATTTT.

This clonotype was picked up many times. The chain carries TRBV6-1 and TRBJ1-5; 7 nucleotides align to TRBD1. Germline V gene sequence: CDR1 MNHNS, CDR2 SASEGT. The junction had 6 bases not matched to a gene; V was cut back by 6 bases and J by 7 bases. This CDR3 contains 13 residues. The chain's CDR3 is CASRLDRAQPQHF. The CDR3 DNA reads TGTGCCAGCAGACTTGACAGGGCACAGCCCCAGCATTTT.

This clonotype was observed many times. The chain has TRBV2 and TRBJ1-2; D is unclear. The CDR3 has 15 amino acids. Trimming took 8 bases from V and 8 from J, leaving 24 bases between them. Per the germline V gene, CDR1 is SNHLY and CDR2 is FYNNEI. DNA for the CDR3: TGTGCCAGCCGGAATCCTACATCTCCATTCGGGGGCTACACCTTC. Protein: CASRNPTSPFGGYTF.

On this clonotype: A much bigger clone sits one base away, suggesting this may be a read error. V and J are TRBV28 and TRBJ1-1; D call uncertain. The germline V gene encodes CDR1 MDHEN and CDR2 SYDVKM. This CDR3 contains 14 residues. The CDR3 is CASSTFPGGTESFF. The CDR3 nucleotides are TGTGCCAGCAGTACGTTCCCCGGAGGCACTGAATCTTTCTTT.

In this sample, this clonotype turned up a few times. The genes are TRBV29-1 and TRBJ2-1; D remains ambiguous. Trimming removed 0 bases at V and 4 bases at J, with 10 bases between. The CDR3 runs 14 residues. Germline CDR1 SQVTM, CDR2 ANQGSEA. The CDR3 nucleotides read TGCAGCGTTGAAGATAGGACGGAGTACAATGAGCAGTTCTTC. The encoded protein is CSVEDRTEYNEQFF.

The sample holds one count of this clonotype. This is likely a read error, given that the CDR3 carries no conserved phenylalanine or tryptophan at its end. The CDR3 reads CASSTVRGTEAFL. CDR3 DNA: TGTGCCAGCAGCACCGTAAGGGGCACTGAAGCTTTCCTT. The J gene is TRBJ1-1, the V gene TRBV3-1, with TRBD1 as a possible D gene (5 bases). Trimming left V 5 bases short and J 4 bases short, with 11 bases between. Germline assignment: CDR1 LGHDT and CDR2 YNNKEL (reference sequence). This CDR3 is 13 amino acids long.

The chain couples TRBV18 to TRBJ1-6; perhaps TRBD1 as D (6 bases). The V end was cut by 3 bases, the J end by 5 bases, with 14 bases between. The CDR3 runs 16 residues. The germline gives CDR1 KGHSH, CDR2 LQKENI. The chain's CDR3 is CASSPSGGQNNSPLHF. The CDR3 DNA reads as TGTGCCAGCTCACCTTCAGGAGGACAGAATAATTCACCCCTCCACTTT.

The gene calls are TRBV5-1 and TRBJ1-6, with 9 bases identical to TRBD1. The trim removed 4 bases at V and 7 bases at J, leaving 9 bases unmatched. This CDR3 comprises 16 residues. Germline lookup yields CDR1 SGHRS and CDR2 YFSETQ. CDR3 DNA sequence: TGCGCCAGCAGCCACGACCGGGACAGGGAGAATTCACCCCTCCACTTT. This encodes CASSHDRDRENSPLHF.

Regarding this clonotype: A much more abundant neighbour one base away suggests this may be a read error. The chain has TRBV19 and TRBJ2-3, with 11 bases matching TRBD1. Matching the DNA end better, TRBJ1-5 makes the J call doubtful. This CDR3 is 16 amino acids long. Looked up from germline, CDR1 is LNHDA and CDR2 is SQIVND (reference sequence). CDR3 in amino acids: CASSTDGTGGTDTQHF. Here the CDR3 DNA reads TGTGCCAGTAGTACCGACGGGACAGGGGGTACAGATACGCAGCATTTT.

V gene TRBV7-2 combines with J gene TRBJ1-2, with a tentative D call TRBD1 (6 bases). Trimming left V 7 bases short and J 4 bases short, with 22 bases between. This CDR3 spans 16 amino acids. CDR1 is SGHTA, CDR2 FQGNSA, per germline. The CDR3: CASNPRAGDRVYGYTF. The CDR3 nucleotides read TGTGCCAGCAACCCTAGGGCAGGGGATCGGGTCTATGGCTACACCTTC. Looking up the rest from reference TRBV7-2 and TRBJ1-2 gives the full variable domain: GAGVSQSPSNKVTEKGKDVELRCDPISGHTALYWYRQSLGQGLEFLIYFQGNSAPDKSGLPSDRFSAERTGGSVSTLTIQRTQQEDSAVYLCASNPRAGDRVYGYTFGSGTRLTVV.

This clonotype was seen repeatedly, ten times or more. In nucleotides, the CDR3 is TGTGCCAGCACAGGGGTAGGTAGCACAGATACGCAGTATTTT. Its translation is CASTGVGSTDTQYF. This chain connects TRBV6-1 to TRBJ2-3, with D maybe TRBD1 (6 bases). V lost 7 bases, J lost 0 bases, and 11 bases lay in between. This CDR3 is built from 14 residues. CDR1 is MNHNS, CDR2 SASEGT, per germline.

This clonotype has a count of ten or more. The CDR3, as DNA: TGTGCCAGCAGTTACTGGGGATCCGAGCAGTTCTTC. Protein sequence: CASSYWGSEQFF. The J gene is TRBJ2-1, the V gene TRBV6-2 or TRBV6-3, with D unclear. The CDR3 totals 12 residues. V was clipped by 1 base and J by 10 bases, with 8 bases between them. Germline V lookup: CDR1 MNHEY, CDR2 SVGEGT.

As concerns this clonotype: Since a much larger clone is just one base distant, this may be a read error. The chain joins TRBV27 to TRBJ2-7; D is uncertain. V was trimmed by 5 bases and J by 0 bases, leaving 11 bases between them. The CDR3 contains 14 residues. CDR1 MNHEY and CDR2 SMNVEV come from the germline V gene (reference sequence). In nucleotides, the CDR3 is TGTGCCAGCAGTCCGGGCAGGTTCTCCTACGAGCAGTACTTC. Translation gives CASSPGRFSYEQYF.

As for this clonotype: With a much larger clone just one base away, this may be a read error. The rearrangement joins TRBV7-2 to TRBJ2-1, with a tentative D call TRBD2 (6 bases). V lost 5 bases, J lost 10 bases, and 18 bases lay in between. This CDR3 comprises 14 residues. Germline CDR1 SGHTA, CDR2 FQGNSA. CDR3 in DNA: TGTGCCAGCAGCGTAGACACCGGGACTGACGAGCAGTTCTTC. This translates into CASSVDTGTDEQFF.

There are many counts of this clonotype. The V call is TRBV6-6, the J call TRBJ1-3, with D hard to call. The CDR3 runs 18 residues. From germline, CDR1 is MNHNY and CDR2 SVGAGI (reference sequence). V lost 0 bases to trimming and J lost 0 bases, with 15 bases between them. CDR3 sequence: CASSYSFAGILSGNTIYF. The CDR3 region has the DNA TGTGCCAGCAGTTACTCTTTTGCAGGTATCCTCTCTGGAAACACCATATATTTT.

With respect to this clonotype: Possible read error: a much larger clone is one base away. The CDR3 loop is CTSSARRGQGEQFF. CDR3 sequence (DNA): TGTACCAGCAGCGCACGGCGGGGGCAAGGTGAGCAGTTCTTC. The rearrangement joins TRBV7-2 to TRBJ2-1, with a tentative D call TRBD2 (7 bases). V was trimmed by 5 bases and J by 9 bases, leaving 17 bases between them. The CDR3 has 14 amino acids. Per germline, CDR1 SGHTA and CDR2 FQGNSA.

This clonotype was detected ten times or more. This sequence joins TRBV7-9 and TRBJ2-7; 7 nucleotides match TRBD1. This CDR3 spans 12 amino acids. Per the germline V gene, CDR1 is SEHNR and CDR2 is FQNEAQ (reference sequence). Trimming at V came to 5 bases and at J to 7 bases, leaving 5 bases not matched to a gene. The CDR3 DNA is TGTGCCAGCAGCCCGACAGGGTTGGAGCAGTACTTC. Its protein is CASSPTGLEQYF.

At least ten counts were recorded for this clonotype. As DNA, the CDR3 is TGTGCCAGCAGCTTCCGGGACAGGGACAATGAGCAGTTCTTC. As protein: CASSFRDRDNEQFF. The rearrangement joins TRBV7-2 to TRBJ2-1, with 9 bases identical to TRBD1. Germline V gene sequence: CDR1 SGHTA, CDR2 FQGNSA. The J segment lost 5 bases and the V segment lost 3 bases, leaving 2 bases of the junction unmatched. This CDR3 has 14 amino acids.

As regards this clonotype: The CDR3 does not close with the conserved phenylalanine or tryptophan, likely indicating a read error. The V call is TRBV5-4, the J call TRBJ1-2; no clear D gene. The CDR3 is 16 residues long. In germline, CDR1 is SGHNT, CDR2 YYREEE (reference sequence). V gave up 0 bases and J gave up 8 bases, with 20 bases separating them. The CDR3: CASSLVATQHQTGYTL. DNA for the CDR3: TGTGCCAGCAGCTTGGTCGCCACCCAGCATCAGACAGGCTACACCTTA.

In this sample, this clonotype turned up a few times. This may be a read error, as it is one base from a much larger clone. Given the absence of the conserved phenylalanine or tryptophan at the CDR3 end, a read error is likely. V gene TRBV5-6 combines with J gene TRBJ1-1; D remains unclear. The CDR3 is 12 residues long. The germline V gene has CDR1 SGHDT and CDR2 YYEEEE. V was trimmed by 4 bases and J by 5 bases, leaving 9 bases between them. CDR3 sequence reads: CASSPGRTEAFS. Written as DNA, the CDR3 is TGTGCCAGCAGCCCCGGGAGAACTGAAGCTTTCTCT.

Ten or more counts support this clonotype. The genes are TRBV2 and TRBJ1-2, with no clear D. V was trimmed by 4 bases and J by 1 base, leaving 10 bases between them. The CDR3 is 14 amino acids. Germline loops: CDR1 SNHLY, CDR2 FYNNEI. CDR3 loop: CASSGSRNNYGYTF. The CDR3 DNA follows: TGTGCCAGCAGTGGTTCCAGGAATAACTATGGCTACACCTTC. Drawing the rest from reference TRBV2 and TRBJ1-2, the complete variable domain is EPEVTQTPSHQVTQMGQEVILRCVPISNHLYFYWYRQILGQKVEFLVSFYNNEISEKSEIFDDQFSVERPDGSNFTLKIRSTKLEDSAMYFCASSGSRNNYGYTFGSGTRLTVV.

This clonotype has at least ten counts. This chain uses TRBV20-1 with TRBJ1-2; the D is unclear. Deletions cut 3 bases from V and 4 bases from J, with 9 bases between. The CDR3 consists of 12 residues. Per the germline V gene, CDR1 is DFQATT and CDR2 is SNEGSKA (reference sequence). The CDR3 is CSASLRIYGYTF. The CDR3 nucleotides are TGCAGTGCTAGTTTACGGATCTATGGCTACACCTTC.

This clonotype appeared many times. J is TRBJ1-2 and V is TRBV24-1, with D unclear. The CDR3 has 15 residues. With 3 bases removed from V and 7 bases from J, the gap between germline ends came to 17 bases. Germline V CDR1 and CDR2: KGHDR, SFDVKD. CDR3 sequence (DNA): TGTGCCACCAGTGATCGAACCCGGACCCCCGGTGGCTACACCTTC. This encodes CATSDRTRTPGGYTF.

Regarding this clonotype: Being one base from a much bigger clone, this may be a read error. The genes are TRBV20-1 and TRBJ1-2; 8 bases agree with TRBD1. Germline assignment: CDR1 DFQATT and CDR2 SNEGSKA (reference sequence). The CDR3 consists of 11 residues. CDR3 bases: TGCAGTGCAGACAGGGGCTATGTCTACACCTTC. Protein: CSADRGYVYTF.

Comments on this clonotype: The junction departs from the called germline gene at one end, perhaps through a read error. The J gene is TRBJ2-3, the V gene TRBV19; 9 nucleotides match TRBD2. This CDR3 is built from 15 residues. Germline values: CDR1 LNHDA, CDR2 SQIVND (reference sequence). The CDR3 nucleotides are TGTACCAGTAGCCTTATAGCGGGGGGCACAGATACGCAGTATTTT. Translation gives CTSSLIAGGTDTQYF.

Comment on this clonotype: A read error may account for a junction end that differs from germline. The genes are TRBV6-1 and TRBJ1-2; D unclear. This CDR3 has 15 amino acids. Per the germline V gene, CDR1 is MNHNS and CDR2 is SASEGT. The CDR3, as DNA: TGTGCCATCAACCCTCTTGACCGAGCTAACTATGGCCACACCTTC. Protein: CAINPLDRANYGHTF.